This T cell receptor (beta chain) was documented in a study of CD8+CD57+ T cells in acquired aplastic anemia. On the study more broadly: The DNA of sorted CD4+ and CD8+ cells averaged around 3 ug. For CD4+ cells, healthy donors had an average of approximately 10 million reads.

Comments on this clonotype: Its antigen is as yet unknown.

Study-wide results and caveats: Patients and controls had CD8+ Simpson's diversity values that were not significantly distinct. Both patients and controls carried the same twenty-nine CD8+ CDR3 sequences.

For CDR3 and TCR beta VDJ profiling, genomic DNA was the template used. TCRdb reprocessed the reads with MiXCR, giving one entry per CDR3 protein. This table holds around 150,000 distinct CDR3 sequences, roughly 47% found once. Sequencing was done on a sample of sorted CD4+, CD8+, or CD8+CD57+ T cells (not recorded which) from PBMCs. The TCR originated in a human donor in good health.

CDR3: CASSMGGISYGYTF. In DNA, the CDR3 is TGTGCCAGTAGTATGGGAGGGATCTCCTATGGCTACACCTTC. The chain couples TRBV19 to TRBJ1-2, with D unresolved. Between the trimmed V and J ends, which lost 3 bases and 4 bases, there was a span of 12 bases. The CDR3 covers 14 residues. The V gene's germline CDR1 is LNHDA and CDR2 SQIVND (reference sequence). The whole variable domain, remainder taken from reference TRBV19 and TRBJ1-2, is DGGITQSPKYLFRKEGQNVTLSCEQNLNHDAMYWYRQDPGQGLRLIYYSQIVNDFQKGDIAEGYSVSREKKESFPLTVTSAQKNPTAFYLCASSMGGISYGYTFGSGTRLTVV.